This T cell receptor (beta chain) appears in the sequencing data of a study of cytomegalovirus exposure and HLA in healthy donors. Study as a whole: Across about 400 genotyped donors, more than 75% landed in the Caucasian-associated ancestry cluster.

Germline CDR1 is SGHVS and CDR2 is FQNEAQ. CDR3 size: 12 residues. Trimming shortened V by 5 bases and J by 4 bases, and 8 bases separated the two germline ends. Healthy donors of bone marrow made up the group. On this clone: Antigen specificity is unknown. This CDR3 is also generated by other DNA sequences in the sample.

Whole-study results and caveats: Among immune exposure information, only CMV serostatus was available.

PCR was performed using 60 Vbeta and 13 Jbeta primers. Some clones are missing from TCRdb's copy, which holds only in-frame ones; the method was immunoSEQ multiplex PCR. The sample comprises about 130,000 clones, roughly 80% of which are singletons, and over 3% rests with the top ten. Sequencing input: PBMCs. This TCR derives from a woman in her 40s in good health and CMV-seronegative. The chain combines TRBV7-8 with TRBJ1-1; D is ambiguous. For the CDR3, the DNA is TGTGCCAGCAGCCTCACGGGCACTGAAGCTTTCTTT. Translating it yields CASSLTGTEAFF.